Listed below are T cell receptor beta chains from one sample, sequenced in a study of a mutant IDH1 vaccine in newly diagnosed glioma. Assay used: immunoSEQ multiplex PCR; TCRdb lists only in-frame clones, some missing. This table holds roughly 38,000 clones, 78% found once. The specimen was PBMCs, collected from a glioma patient treated with radiotherapy, temozolomide or both. These receptors were obtained from a man in his forties or fifties with glioma. Some clones in this sample may be carry-over from other donors' samples. Each CDR3 is given without its conserved first and last residue.

V gene: TRBV5-1
CDR3 length: 14
CDR3 protein: ASSPRSGGPNTEAF

V gene: TRBV5-6
CDR3 length: 11
CDR3 protein: ASSFRDGTEQY

V gene: TRBV7-9
CDR3 length: 13
CDR3 protein: ASSPWTGRQETQY

V gene: TRBV28
CDR3 length: 14
CDR3 protein: ASSLRLGGLNEKLF

V gene: TRBV19
CDR3 length: 12
CDR3 protein: ASKGTGALSPLH

V gene: TRBV20-1
CDR3 length: 8
CDR3 protein: SARRETQY

V gene: TRBV6-6
CDR3 length: 12
CDR3 protein: ASSQTGRDQPQH

V gene: TRBV5-1
CDR3 length: 13
CDR3 protein: ASSLWGSLGNTIY

V gene: TRBV27
CDR3 length: 15
CDR3 protein: AGLPQSRDRVSYEQY

V gene: TRBV9
CDR3 length: 14
CDR3 protein: ASSAYLGGPEDTQY

V gene: TRBV7-2
CDR3 length: 10
CDR3 protein: ASSSSSYEQY

V gene: TRBV29-1
CDR3 length: 13
CDR3 protein: SVDLSGGFTDTQY

V gene: TRBV7-8
CDR3 length: 15
CDR3 protein: ASSLTGQGTYNSPLH

V gene: TRBV7-9
CDR3 length: 11
CDR3 protein: ASSLTRWSEQY

V gene: TRBV7-9
CDR3 length: 16
CDR3 protein: ASSPGTRLAASSHAQY

V gene: TRBV28
CDR3 length: 9
CDR3 protein: ASSLTRSLH

V gene: TRBV7-2
CDR3 length: 13
CDR3 protein: ASSFRMRGQETQY

V gene: TRBV7-2
CDR3 length: 14
CDR3 protein: ASSLGRAVSSYGYT

V gene: TRBV6-5
CDR3 length: 11
CDR3 protein: ASNRQKNTEAF

V gene: TRBV10-3
CDR3 length: 14
CDR3 protein: AISPTGSRGNQPQH

V gene: TRBV4-1
CDR3 length: 13
CDR3 protein: ASSPLGTGLDGYT

V gene: TRBV7-2
CDR3 length: 13
CDR3 protein: ASSFRQGSYNEQF

V gene: TRBV10-3
CDR3 length: 14
CDR3 protein: AISDSDRGITGELF

V gene: TRBV29-1
CDR3 length: 13
CDR3 protein: SVGHGGTGGTEAF

V gene: TRBV10-3
CDR3 length: 11
CDR3 protein: AILAGATDTQY

V gene: TRBV18
CDR3 length: 14
CDR3 protein: ASSGLQGASTNGYT

V gene: TRBV10-3
CDR3 length: 9
CDR3 protein: AISGNDEQF

V gene: TRBV4-1
CDR3 length: 17
CDR3 protein: ASSQVRSRQSPGTGELF

V gene: TRBV5-1
CDR3 length: 12
CDR3 protein: ASSGDRPSYEQY

V gene: TRBV18
CDR3 length: 14
CDR3 protein: ASSPPSGGNQETQY

V gene: TRBV11-2
CDR3 length: 9
CDR3 protein: ASSLAGTQY

V gene: TRBV11-2
CDR3 length: 12
CDR3 protein: ASSLGGGWTEAF

V gene: TRBV30
CDR3 length: 15
CDR3 protein: AWSYRQAQINNSPLH

V gene: TRBV6-1
CDR3 length: 11
CDR3 protein: ASSQGATDTQY

V gene: TRBV6-1
CDR3 length: 12
CDR3 protein: ASGGLYSNQPQH

V gene: TRBV18
CDR3 length: 13
CDR3 protein: ASSLLWGPEETQY

V gene: TRBV2
CDR3 length: 10
CDR3 protein: ASSEQGKTQY

V gene: TRBV4-1
CDR3 length: 15
CDR3 protein: ASSSVISLYSGNTIY

V gene: TRBV5-1
CDR3 length: 13
CDR3 protein: ASSSGLGGNTEAF

V gene: TRBV6-4
CDR3 length: 13
CDR3 protein: ASSDSEGAGNEQF

V gene: TRBV29-1
CDR3 length: 10
CDR3 protein: SVPWSSGELF

V gene: TRBV5-1
CDR3 length: 12
CDR3 protein: ASSPDGLNSPLH

V gene: TRBV7-9
CDR3 length: 11
CDR3 protein: ASSQGGDTEAF

V gene: TRBV27
CDR3 length: 14
CDR3 protein: ASSLFRDRAYTEAF

V gene: TRBV25-1
CDR3 length: 13
CDR3 protein: ASSALSYMNTEAF

V gene: TRBV5-1
CDR3 length: 14
CDR3 protein: ASSLDGTGDDTEAF

V gene: TRBV7-3
CDR3 length: 12
CDR3 protein: ASSLHGHQETQY

V gene: TRBV18
CDR3 length: 15
CDR3 protein: ASSPQRRGTTTDTQY

V gene: TRBV6-5
CDR3 length: 14
CDR3 protein: ASSYSIPGAAYGYT

V gene: TRBV6-5
CDR3 length: 13
CDR3 protein: ASSYSGTTGEKLF

V gene: TRBV6-5
CDR3 length: 12
CDR3 protein: ASSYRGGTYEQY

V gene: TRBV5-1
CDR3 length: 13
CDR3 protein: ASSLTGDANEKLF

V gene: TRBV6-1
CDR3 length: 9
CDR3 protein: ASTLNTEAF

V gene: TRBV6-6
CDR3 length: 13
CDR3 protein: ASSYPGQQNTEAF

V gene: TRBV6-6
CDR3 length: 13
CDR3 protein: ASSSPDRANYGYT